The clone carrying this T cell receptor beta chain was seen ten or more times. Its antigen is unidentified. The data are from a study of glioma-infiltrating T cells. Study observations and caveats: Only very few CDR3 sequences appeared in both tissue and blood. Tissue-blood divergence was below expectation in non-neoplastic patients, above in gliomas.

The V gene end was trimmed by 5 bases and the J gene end by 1 base; junction bases not matched to a gene: 2. Germline assignment: CDR1 MNHEY and CDR2 SMNVEV (reference sequence). This CDR3 is built from 16 residues. TCR alpha and beta CDR3 regions were amplified from RNA using iRepertoire nested multiplex PCR. In TCRdb, the multiplex PCR reads were re-called with MiXCR into one record per CDR3 protein. The table shows about 400,000 distinct CDR3 sequences, with 35% to 45% occurring only once. The receptor comes from a human donor with low-grade glioma or glioblastoma, undergoing nonglioma brain surgery, or in good health (not recorded which). Sequenced sample: glioma tissue, nonneoplastic brain tissue, or PBMCs (not recorded which). The chain has TRBV27 and TRBJ2-1; TRBD2 matches 13 bases. The CDR3 loop reads CASSAGLAGSYNEQFF. The CDR3, as DNA: TGTGCCAGCAGTGCGGGACTAGCGGGATCCTACAATGAGCAGTTCTTC.